This TCR beta chain was captured in a study of T cell responses to AZD1222 COVID-19 vaccine. Study-wide results and caveats: Only a handful of people who got AZD1222 tested seropositive at baseline.

Trimming took 5 bases from V and 2 from J; bases not matched to a gene: 4. The CDR3 runs to 16 residues. Germline CDR1 is SGHAT and CDR2 is FQNNGV. As concerns this clone: The antigen is unknown.

Generated by immunoSEQ multiplex PCR, the TCRdb table keeps only in-frame clones and is missing some. The sample comprises fewer than 120,000 clones, around 93% of which are singletons, and 7.8% rests with the top ten. This sequence joins TRBV11-2 and TRBJ2-2, with 11 bases aligning to TRBD1. The sequenced sample was peripheral blood, obtained on day 0 of AZD1222 vaccination. The receptor's source is an adult in good health. This CDR3 is CASSRRTGGNTGELFF. DNA for the CDR3: TGTGCCAGCAGCCGGCGGACAGGGGGCAACACCGGGGAGCTGTTTTTT.